One sample yielded the 4 T cell receptor beta chains listed below, sequenced in a study of cytomegalovirus exposure and HLA in healthy donors. PCR employed 60 Vbeta and 13 Jbeta primers. Generated by immunoSEQ multiplex PCR, the TCRdb table keeps only in-frame clones and is missing some. The data hold some 120,000 clones, with around three quarters observed a single time. Sample: PBMCs. These TCRs come from a young man in good health and CMV-seropositive.

V gene TRBV6-1 combines with J gene TRBJ2-3, with a tentative D call TRBD2 (5 bases). The germline V gene has CDR1 MNHNS and CDR2 SASEGT. V lost 6 bases and J 5 bases, leaving 15 bases between the germline ends. The CDR3 runs to 14 residues. Here the CDR3 reads CASSRRVGEDTQYF. CDR3 DNA sequence: TGTGCCAGCAGCCGCCGGGTCGGGGAAGATACGCAGTATTTT.

The rearrangement uses TRBV10-3 and TRBJ2-7, with 9 bases fitting TRBD2. The J segment lost 5 bases and the V segment lost 10 bases, leaving 9 bases of the junction unmatched. The CDR3 runs 13 residues. Germline CDR1 and CDR2: ENHRY and SYGVKD. The CDR3 loop reads CASRASGTHEQYF. In nucleotides, the CDR3 is TGTGCCAGTAGGGCTAGCGGGACGCACGAGCAGTACTTC.

This sequence joins TRBV5-6 and TRBJ2-5; 10 positions match TRBD1. The V gene's germline CDR1 is SGHDT and CDR2 YYEEEE. The length of the CDR3 is 15 residues. V dropped 4 bases and J dropped 5; count of bases not matched to a gene: 8. The CDR3 coding sequence is TGTGCCAGCAGCCCGGGACAGGGGACTACCGAGACCCAGTACTTC. Its translation: CASSPGQGTTETQYF.

The chain uses TRBV12-2 and TRBJ2-5; the table names TRBD1, a call not compared with the DNA. TRBV12-2 is a listed pseudogene. The CDR3 has 15 amino acids. Here the CDR3 DNA reads TGTGCAAGTCGTCCGCTTGGGGCAGTCCAAGAGACCCAGTACTTC. Residues: CASRPLGAVQETQYF.